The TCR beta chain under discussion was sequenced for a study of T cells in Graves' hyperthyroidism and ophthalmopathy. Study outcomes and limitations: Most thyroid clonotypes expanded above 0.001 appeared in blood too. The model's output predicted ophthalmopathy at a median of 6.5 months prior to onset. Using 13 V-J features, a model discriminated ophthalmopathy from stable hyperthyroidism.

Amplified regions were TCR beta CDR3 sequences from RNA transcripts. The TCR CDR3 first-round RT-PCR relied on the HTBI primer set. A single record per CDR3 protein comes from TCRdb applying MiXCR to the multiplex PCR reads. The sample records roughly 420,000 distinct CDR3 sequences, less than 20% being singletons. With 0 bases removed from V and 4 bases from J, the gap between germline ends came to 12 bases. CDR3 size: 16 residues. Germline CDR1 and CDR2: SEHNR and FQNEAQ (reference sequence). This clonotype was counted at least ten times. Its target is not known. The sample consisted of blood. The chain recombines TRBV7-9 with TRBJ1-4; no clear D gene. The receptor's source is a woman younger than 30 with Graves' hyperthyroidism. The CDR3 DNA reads TGTGCCAGCAGCTTAGCTGCCGGGAGGGATAATGAAAAACTGTTTTTT. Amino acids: CASSLAAGRDNEKLFF.